This T cell receptor (beta chain) was documented in a study of tumor-infiltrating lymphocytes in oesophageal squamous cell carcinoma. TCRdb redid the calling of the PCR reads with MiXCR, one entry per CDR3 protein. Seen here are 15,000 to 25,000 distinct CDR3 sequences, roughly 40% observed once, and the top ten hold about 39%. In germline, CDR1 is SGHTA, CDR2 FQGTGA. Trimming removed 2 bases at V and 6 bases at J, with 7 bases between. CDR3 length equals 13 residues. This TCR derives from a male donor with esophageal squamous cell carcinoma. The J gene is TRBJ2-2, the V gene TRBV7-3; D is unclear. The sequenced sample was esophageal tumor tissue. The CDR3 loop reads CASSLRVAGELFF. The CDR3 DNA reads TGTGCCAGCAGCTTACGGGTAGCCGGGGAGCTGTTTTTT. The variable domain in full, completed from reference TRBV7-3 and TRBJ2-2, reads GAGVSQTPSNKVTEKGKYVELRCDPISGHTALYWYRQSLGQGPEFLIYFQGTGAADDSGLPNDRFFAVRPEGSVSTLKIQRTERGDSAVYLCASSLRVAGELFFGEGSRLTVL.